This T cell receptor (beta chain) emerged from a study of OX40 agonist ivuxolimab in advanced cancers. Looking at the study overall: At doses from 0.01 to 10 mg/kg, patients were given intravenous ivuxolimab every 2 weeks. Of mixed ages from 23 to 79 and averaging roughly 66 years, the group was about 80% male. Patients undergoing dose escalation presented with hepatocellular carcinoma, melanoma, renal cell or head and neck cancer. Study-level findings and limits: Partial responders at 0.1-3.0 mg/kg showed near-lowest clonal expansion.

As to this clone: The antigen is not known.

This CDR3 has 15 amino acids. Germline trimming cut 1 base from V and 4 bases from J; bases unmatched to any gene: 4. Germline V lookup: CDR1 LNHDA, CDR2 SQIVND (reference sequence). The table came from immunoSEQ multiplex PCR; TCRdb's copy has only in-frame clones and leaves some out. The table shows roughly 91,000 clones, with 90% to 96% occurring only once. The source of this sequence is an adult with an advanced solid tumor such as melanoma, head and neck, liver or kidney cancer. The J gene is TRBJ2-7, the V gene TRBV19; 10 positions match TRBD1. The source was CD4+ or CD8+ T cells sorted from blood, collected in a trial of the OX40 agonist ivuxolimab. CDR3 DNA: TGTGCCAGTAGTATAGGGACAGGGGGACCGTACGAGCAGTACTTC. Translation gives CASSIGTGGPYEQYF. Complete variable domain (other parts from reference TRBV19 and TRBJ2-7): DGGITQSPKYLFRKEGQNVTLSCEQNLNHDAMYWYRQDPGQGLRLIYYSQIVNDFQKGDIAEGYSVSREKKESFPLTVTSAQKNPTAFYLCASSIGTGGPYEQYFGPGTRLTVT.